This TCR beta chain was found in a study of T cell responses to AZD1222 COVID-19 vaccine. CDR3 size: 13 residues. Deletions cut 7 bases from V and 2 bases from J, with 11 bases between. Profiling relied on immunoSEQ multiplex PCR, and the TCRdb table lists in-frame clones only, not all of them. In the table there are over 130,000 clones, about 90% of which are singletons. Material: peripheral blood, obtained 28 days after the second dose of the MenACWY control vaccine. This clonotype was sampled from an adult who received the MenACWY meningococcal vaccine as a control. This chain uses TRBV12-3 or TRBV12-4 with TRBJ1-2; D gene unclear. The CDR3 nucleotides read TGTGCCAGCACCCTTCGCCGGAACTATGGCTACACCTTC. Translating it yields CASTLRRNYGYTF.